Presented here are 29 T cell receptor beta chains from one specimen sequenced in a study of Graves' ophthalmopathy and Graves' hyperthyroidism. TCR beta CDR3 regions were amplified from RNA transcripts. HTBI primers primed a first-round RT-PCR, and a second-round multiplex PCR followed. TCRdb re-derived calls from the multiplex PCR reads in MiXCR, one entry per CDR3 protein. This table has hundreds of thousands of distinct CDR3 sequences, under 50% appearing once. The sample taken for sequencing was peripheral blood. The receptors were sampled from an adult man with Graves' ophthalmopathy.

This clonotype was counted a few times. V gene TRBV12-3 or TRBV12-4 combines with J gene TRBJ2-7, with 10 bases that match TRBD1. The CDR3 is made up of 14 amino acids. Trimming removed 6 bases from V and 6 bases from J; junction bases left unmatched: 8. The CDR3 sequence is CASRRGQGNSEQYF. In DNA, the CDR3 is TGTGCCAGCAGGCGGGGACAGGGGAATTCCGAGCAGTACTTC.

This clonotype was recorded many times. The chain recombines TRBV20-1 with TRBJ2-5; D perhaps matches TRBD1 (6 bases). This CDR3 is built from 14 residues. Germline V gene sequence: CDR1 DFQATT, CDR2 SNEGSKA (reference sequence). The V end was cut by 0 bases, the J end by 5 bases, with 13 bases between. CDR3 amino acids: CSARDGAQGETQYF. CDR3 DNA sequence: TGCAGTGCTAGAGATGGAGCCCAGGGGGAGACCCAGTACTTC.

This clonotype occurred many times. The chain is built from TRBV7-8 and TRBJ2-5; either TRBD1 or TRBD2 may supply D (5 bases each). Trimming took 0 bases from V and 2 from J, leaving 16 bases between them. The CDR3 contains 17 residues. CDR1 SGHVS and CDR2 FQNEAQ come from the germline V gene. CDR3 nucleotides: TGTGCCAGCAGCTTAGCGCGGGTCGGGACCCCTCAAGAGACCCAGTACTTC. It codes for CASSLARVGTPQETQYF.

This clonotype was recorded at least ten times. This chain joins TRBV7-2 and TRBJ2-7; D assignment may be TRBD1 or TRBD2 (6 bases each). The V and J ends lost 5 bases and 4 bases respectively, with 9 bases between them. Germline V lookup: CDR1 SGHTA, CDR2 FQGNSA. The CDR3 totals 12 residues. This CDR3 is CASSAGQYEQYF. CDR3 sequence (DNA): TGTGCCAGCAGCGCGGGACAATACGAGCAGTACTTC. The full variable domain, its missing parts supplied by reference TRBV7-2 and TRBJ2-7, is GAGVSQSPSNKVTEKGKDVELRCDPISGHTALYWYRQSLGQGLEFLIYFQGNSAPDKSGLPSDRFSAERTGGSVSTLTIQRTQQEDSAVYLCASSAGQYEQYFGPGTRLTVT.

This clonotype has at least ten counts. CDR3 in amino acids: CATSLSSYNYGYTF. CDR3 nucleotides: TGTGCCACCAGTCTGTCCAGCTATAACTATGGCTACACCTTC. The chain uses TRBV24-1 and TRBJ1-2; D is uncertain. V was pared by 6 bases and J by 1 base, with 11 bases between. Germline V gene sequence: CDR1 KGHDR, CDR2 SFDVKD. The CDR3 totals 14 residues.

The DNA for the CDR3 is TGTGCCACCAGAGCCTTACCCGGGACAGGGTCCCCCGGGGAGCTGTTTTTT. It codes for CATRALPGTGSPGELFF. This rearrangement joins TRBV10-3 to TRBJ2-2; 9 bases are shared with TRBD1. This CDR3 spans 17 amino acids. V shed 10 bases, J shed 6 bases, and the junction held 18 bases outside the gene matches. Per germline, CDR1 ENHRY and CDR2 SYGVKD.

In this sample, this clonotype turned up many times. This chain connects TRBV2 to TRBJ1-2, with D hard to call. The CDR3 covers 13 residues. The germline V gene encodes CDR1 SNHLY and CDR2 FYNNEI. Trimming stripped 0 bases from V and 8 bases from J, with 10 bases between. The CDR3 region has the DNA TGTGCCAGCAGTGAAGCGATCCCCGGGGGCTACACCTTC. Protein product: CASSEAIPGGYTF.

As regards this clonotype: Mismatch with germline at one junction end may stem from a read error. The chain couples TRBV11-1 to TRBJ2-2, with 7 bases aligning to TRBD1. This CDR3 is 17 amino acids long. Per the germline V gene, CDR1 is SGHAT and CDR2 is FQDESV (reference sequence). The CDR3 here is CTSSSKGAQINTGELFF. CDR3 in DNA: TGTACCAGCAGCTCCAAGGGGGCACAGATAAACACCGGGGAGCTGTTTTTT.

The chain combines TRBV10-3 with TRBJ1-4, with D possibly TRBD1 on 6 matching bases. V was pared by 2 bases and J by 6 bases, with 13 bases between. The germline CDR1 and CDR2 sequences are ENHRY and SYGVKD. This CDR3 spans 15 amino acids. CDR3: CAISEMGGQYEKLFF. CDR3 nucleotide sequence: TGTGCCATCAGTGAGATGGGGGGCCAGTATGAAAAACTGTTTTTT.

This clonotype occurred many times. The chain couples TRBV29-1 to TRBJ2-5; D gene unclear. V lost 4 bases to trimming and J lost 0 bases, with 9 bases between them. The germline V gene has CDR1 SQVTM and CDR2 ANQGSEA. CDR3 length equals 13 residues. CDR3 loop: CSVGPEYQETQYF. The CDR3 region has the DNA TGCAGCGTTGGTCCAGAGTACCAAGAGACCCAGTACTTC.

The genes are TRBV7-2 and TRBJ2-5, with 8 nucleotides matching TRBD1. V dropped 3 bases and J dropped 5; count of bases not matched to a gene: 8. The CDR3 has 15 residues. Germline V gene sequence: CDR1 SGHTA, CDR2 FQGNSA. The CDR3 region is CASSLGTGGHETQYF. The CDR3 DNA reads TGTGCCAGCAGCTTGGGGACAGGTGGGCACGAGACCCAGTACTTC.

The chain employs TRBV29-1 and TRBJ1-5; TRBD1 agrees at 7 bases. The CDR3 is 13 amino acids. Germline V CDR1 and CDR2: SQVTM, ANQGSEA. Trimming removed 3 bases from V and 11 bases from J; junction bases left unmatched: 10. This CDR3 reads CSVERGPGETQHF. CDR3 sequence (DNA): TGCAGCGTTGAGAGGGGGCCGGGAGAGACCCAGCATTTT.

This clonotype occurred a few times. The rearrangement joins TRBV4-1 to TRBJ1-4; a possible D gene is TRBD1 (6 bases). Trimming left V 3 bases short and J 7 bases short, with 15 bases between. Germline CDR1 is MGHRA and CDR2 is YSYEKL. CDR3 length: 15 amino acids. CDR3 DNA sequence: TGCGCCAGCAGCCAGGCCGGGGGGGCGGCTGAAAAACTGTTTTTT. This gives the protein CASSQAGGAAEKLFF.

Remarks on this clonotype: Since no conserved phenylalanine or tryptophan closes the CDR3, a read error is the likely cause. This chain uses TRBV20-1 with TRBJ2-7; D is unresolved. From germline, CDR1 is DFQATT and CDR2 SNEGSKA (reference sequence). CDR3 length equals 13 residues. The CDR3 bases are TGCAGTGCTAGAGATCCGGTCGGCTACGGGCAGTACTTA. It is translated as CSARDPVGYGQYL.

The CDR3 region has the DNA TGTGCCACCAGTGCTACGACAGGACAGAACACCGGGGAGCTGTTTTTT. Translation: CATSATTGQNTGELFF. This chain links TRBV24-1 with TRBJ2-2; D might be TRBD1 (6 bases). V shed 5 bases and J shed 1 base, with 13 bases lying between them. Germline V gene lookup returns CDR1 KGHDR and CDR2 SFDVKD. The CDR3 length is 16 residues.

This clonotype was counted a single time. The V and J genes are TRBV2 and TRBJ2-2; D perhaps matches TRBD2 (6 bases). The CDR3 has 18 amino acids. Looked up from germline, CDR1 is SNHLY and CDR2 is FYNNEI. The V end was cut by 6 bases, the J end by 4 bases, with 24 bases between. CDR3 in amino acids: CASSWPPGAGPFTGELFF. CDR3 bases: TGTGCCAGCAGCTGGCCCCCCGGGGCGGGGCCCTTCACCGGGGAGCTGTTTTTT.

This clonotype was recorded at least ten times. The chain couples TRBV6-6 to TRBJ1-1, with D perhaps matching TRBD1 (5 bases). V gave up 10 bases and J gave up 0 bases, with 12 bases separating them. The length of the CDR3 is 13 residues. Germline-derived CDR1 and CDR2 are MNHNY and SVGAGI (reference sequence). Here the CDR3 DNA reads TGTGCCACCACGAGACAGATGAACACTGAAGCTTTCTTT. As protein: CATTRQMNTEAFF.

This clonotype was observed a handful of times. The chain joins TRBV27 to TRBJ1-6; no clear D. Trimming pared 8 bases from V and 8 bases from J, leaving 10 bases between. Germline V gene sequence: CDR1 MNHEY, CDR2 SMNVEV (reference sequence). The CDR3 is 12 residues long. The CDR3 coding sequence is TGTGCCAGCGGTTCAGAGGATTCACCCCTCCACTTT. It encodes CASGSEDSPLHF.

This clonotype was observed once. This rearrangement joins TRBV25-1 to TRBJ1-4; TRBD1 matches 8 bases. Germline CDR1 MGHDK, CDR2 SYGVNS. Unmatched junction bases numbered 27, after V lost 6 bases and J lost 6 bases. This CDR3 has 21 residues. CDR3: CASSLYRGDQAFCLGYEKLFF. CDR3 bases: TGTGCCAGCAGCTTATACAGGGGGGACCAAGCTTTCTGTCTTGGGTATGAAAAACTGTTTTTT.

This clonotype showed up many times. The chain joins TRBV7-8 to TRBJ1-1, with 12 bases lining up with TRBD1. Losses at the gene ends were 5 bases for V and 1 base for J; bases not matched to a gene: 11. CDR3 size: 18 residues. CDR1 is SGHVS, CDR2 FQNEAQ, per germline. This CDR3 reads CASSRGTGTGGSNTEAFF. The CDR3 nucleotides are TGTGCCAGCAGCCGAGGAACCGGGACAGGGGGCTCGAACACTGAAGCTTTCTTT.

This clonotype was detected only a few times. DNA for the CDR3: TGTGCCAGCAATGCCCCGGGTTATGGAAACACCATATATTTT. Its translation is CASNAPGYGNTIYF. This chain links TRBV6-6 with TRBJ1-3; no clear D gene. CDR1 is MNHNY and CDR2 is SVGAGI in the germline V gene (reference sequence). The V end was cut by 7 bases, the J end by 3 bases, with 13 bases between. The CDR3 loop spans 14 amino acids.

The CDR3, as DNA: TGTGCCAGCAGCCCGGACAGGGTAGGTTCACCCCTCCACTTT. Translation: CASSPDRVGSPLHF. This chain joins TRBV7-2 and TRBJ1-6; 8 bases are shared with TRBD1. Unmatched junction bases numbered 6, after V lost 5 bases and J lost 9 bases. The CDR3 has 14 residues. Germline V gene data show CDR1 as SGHTA and CDR2 as FQGNSA. The full variable domain, with the rest looked up from reference TRBV7-2 and TRBJ1-6, is GAGVSQSPSNKVTEKGKDVELRCDPISGHTALYWYRQSLGQGLEFLIYFQGNSAPDKSGLPSDRFSAERTGGSVSTLTIQRTQQEDSAVYLCASSPDRVGSPLHFGNGTRLTVT.

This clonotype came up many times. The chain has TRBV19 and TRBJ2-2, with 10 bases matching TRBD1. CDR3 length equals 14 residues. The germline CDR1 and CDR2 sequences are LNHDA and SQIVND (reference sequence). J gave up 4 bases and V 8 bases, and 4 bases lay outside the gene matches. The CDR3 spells CASRDRGLTGELFF. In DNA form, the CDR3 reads TGTGCCAGTCGTGACAGGGGGCTCACCGGGGAGCTGTTTTTT.

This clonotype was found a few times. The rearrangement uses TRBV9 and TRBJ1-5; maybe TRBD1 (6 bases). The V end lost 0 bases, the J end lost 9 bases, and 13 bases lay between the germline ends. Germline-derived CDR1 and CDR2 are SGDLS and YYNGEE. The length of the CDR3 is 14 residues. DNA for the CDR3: TGTGCCAGCAGCGTAGCGGGGGCAGAGGGGCCCCAGCATTTT. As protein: CASSVAGAEGPQHF.

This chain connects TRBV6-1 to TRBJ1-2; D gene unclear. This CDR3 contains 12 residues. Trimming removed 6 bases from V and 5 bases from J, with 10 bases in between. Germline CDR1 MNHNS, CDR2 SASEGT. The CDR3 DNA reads TGTGCCAGCAGCTGGACGAGGTATGGCTACACCTTC. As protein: CASSWTRYGYTF.

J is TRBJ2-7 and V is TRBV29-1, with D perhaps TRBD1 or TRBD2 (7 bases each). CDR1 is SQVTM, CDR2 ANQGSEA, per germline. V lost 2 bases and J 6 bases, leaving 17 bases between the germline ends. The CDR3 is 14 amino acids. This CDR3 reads CSVESGGQSVEQYF. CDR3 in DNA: TGCAGCGTTGAATCGGGGGGACAGAGTGTCGAGCAGTACTTC.

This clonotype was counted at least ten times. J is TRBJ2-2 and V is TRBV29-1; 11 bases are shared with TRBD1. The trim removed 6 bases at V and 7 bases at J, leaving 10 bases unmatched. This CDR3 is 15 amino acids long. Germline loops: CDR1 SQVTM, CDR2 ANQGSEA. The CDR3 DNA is TGCAGCGTGAACACCGGGACAGGGGGAATCGGGGAGCTGTTTTTT. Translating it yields CSVNTGTGGIGELFF.

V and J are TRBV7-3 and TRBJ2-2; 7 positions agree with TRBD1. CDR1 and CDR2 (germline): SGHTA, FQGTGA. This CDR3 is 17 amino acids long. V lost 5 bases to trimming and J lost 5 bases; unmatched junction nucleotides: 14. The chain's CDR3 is CASSQDAGQVITGELFF. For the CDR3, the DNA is TGTGCCAGCAGCCAAGACGCCGGACAGGTCATTACCGGGGAGCTGTTTTTT.

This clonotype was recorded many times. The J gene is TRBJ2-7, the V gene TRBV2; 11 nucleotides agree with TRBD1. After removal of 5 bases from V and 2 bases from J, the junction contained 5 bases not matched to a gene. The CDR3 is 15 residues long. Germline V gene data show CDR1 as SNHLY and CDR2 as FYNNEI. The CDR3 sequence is CASSSTDRGPYEQYF. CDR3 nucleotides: TGTGCCAGCAGTTCGACGGACAGGGGGCCCTACGAGCAGTACTTC.